A single sample gave rise to the 8 T cell receptor beta chains below, sequenced in a study of sequential checkpoint blockade in melanoma. As for treatment: randomized to nivolumab then ipilimumab (arm A) or the reverse (arm B). Sequencing was performed with immunoSEQ multiplex PCR; in TCRdb, only in-frame clones are kept and a portion is missing. Of about 13,000 clones listed, 25% to 35% were seen once; the top ten hold roughly 15%. The specimen was tumor tissue (inferred from file names), collected from a patient given nivolumab and ipilimumab in sequence. These receptors all come from a human donor with melanoma.

The chain is built from TRBV28 and TRBJ2-7; no definite D call. This CDR3 is built from 17 residues. The germline V gene encodes CDR1 MDHEN and CDR2 SYDVKM. Trimming pared 3 bases from V and 4 bases from J, leaving 22 bases between. This CDR3 is CASSLSGSIRFTYEQYF. DNA for the CDR3: TGTGCCAGCAGTTTGTCCGGGTCCATAAGGTTTACTTACGAGCAGTACTTC.

This clone was observed a few times. V is TRBV15 and J is TRBJ2-1; 10 bases map to TRBD2. The germline V gene encodes CDR1 LNHNV and CDR2 YYDKDF (reference sequence). With V trimmed by 5 bases and J by 9 bases, 13 bases remained unmatched. There are 16 residues in the CDR3. The CDR3 loop is CATSLFGGLAGAEQFF. The CDR3 bases are TGTGCCACCAGCCTATTCGGGGGGCTAGCGGGAGCTGAGCAGTTCTTC.

This clone was counted ten times or more. V is TRBV6-8 and J is TRBJ2-3; D call uncertain. CDR1 is MNHGY and CDR2 is SAAAGT in the germline V gene. This CDR3 is 15 amino acids long. V shed 6 bases and J shed 2 bases, with 15 bases lying between them. This CDR3 is CASSVGPEITDTQYF. CDR3 in DNA: TGTGCCAGCAGCGTCGGGCCCGAAATCACAGATACGCAGTATTTT.

The rearrangement links TRBV18 to TRBJ2-7, with D possibly matching TRBD1 (5 bases). Trimming removed 5 bases at V and 6 bases at J, with 11 bases between. CDR3 size: 12 residues. Germline V gene sequence: CDR1 KGHSH, CDR2 LQKENI. The CDR3 sequence is CASSVTALEQYF. DNA of the CDR3: TGTGCCAGCTCAGTGACAGCTCTCGAGCAGTACTTC.

In its sample, this clone was seen many times. The gene calls are TRBV11-3 and TRBJ1-2; D remains ambiguous. Germline values: CDR1 SGHNT, CDR2 YENEEA. The CDR3 sequence is 14 residues long. With 5 bases removed from V and 2 bases from J, the gap between germline ends came to 12 bases. This CDR3 is CASSGTTQNYGYTF. The CDR3 DNA follows: TGTGCCAGCAGCGGAACAACCCAGAACTATGGCTACACCTTC.

The chain is built from TRBV10-2 and TRBJ1-1; 7 bases line up with TRBD1. The V segment lost 6 bases and the J segment 6 bases; nucleotides outside the gene matches: 7. Germline V gives CDR1 WSHSY, CDR2 SAAADI. This CDR3 region has 13 residues. The CDR3 sequence is CASRADRVAEAFF. The CDR3, as DNA: TGCGCCAGCAGGGCAGACAGGGTAGCTGAAGCTTTCTTT.

V and J are TRBV18 and TRBJ2-7, with 9 bases aligning to TRBD2. Germline assignment: CDR1 KGHSH and CDR2 LQKENI. This CDR3 has 15 residues. Trimming cost V 2 bases and J 1 base; bases outside gene matches: 3. This CDR3 reads CASSPAGGPSYEQYF. For the CDR3, the DNA is TGTGCCAGCTCACCAGCGGGAGGGCCTTCCTACGAGCAGTACTTC.

At least ten counts were recorded for this clone. The chain employs TRBV11-3 and TRBJ2-5, with D perhaps matching TRBD1 (6 bases). V gave up 5 bases and J gave up 0 bases, with 19 bases separating them. In germline, CDR1 is SGHNT, CDR2 YENEEA. This CDR3 has 17 residues. The CDR3, as DNA: TGTGCCAGCAGCCGCAACAGGGAGTGGGGGTACCAAGAGACCCAGTACTTC. Translated: CASSRNREWGYQETQYF.